The sequence of this T cell receptor (beta chain) was determined in a study of blood T cells in healthy people across ages. A remark on this clonotype: Its specificity is not known. Sequence at one end of the junction differs from germline and may be a read error.

PBMCs numbering at least 7 million were isolated per sample. Next came a second PCR, run for about 6 to 12 cycles, which used a sample-barcoded 5' primer along with a J-beta primer mix. TCRdb reanalysed the 5' RACE reads using MiXCR and keeps one entry per CDR3 protein. The table includes just over 800,000 distinct CDR3 sequences, under 80% detected once. General observations from the study: A greater number of naive CD4+ cells and higher diversity distinguished long-lived donors from aged donors. Since the PBMCs were unsorted, naive and antigen-experienced cells could not be conclusively compared. Getting older went along with TCR beta diversity per million T cells dropping roughly linearly.

Sequences were obtained from blood. The receptor comes from a man aged 30-40 years in good health.

This CDR3 reads CASSLTLADGHTF. CDR3 nucleotides: TGTGCCAGCAGCTTAACGTTAGCGGATGGCCACACCTTC. The gene calls are TRBV7-3 and TRBJ1-2; D is ambiguous. Germline V lookup: CDR1 SGHTA, CDR2 FQGTGA. This CDR3 region has 13 residues.